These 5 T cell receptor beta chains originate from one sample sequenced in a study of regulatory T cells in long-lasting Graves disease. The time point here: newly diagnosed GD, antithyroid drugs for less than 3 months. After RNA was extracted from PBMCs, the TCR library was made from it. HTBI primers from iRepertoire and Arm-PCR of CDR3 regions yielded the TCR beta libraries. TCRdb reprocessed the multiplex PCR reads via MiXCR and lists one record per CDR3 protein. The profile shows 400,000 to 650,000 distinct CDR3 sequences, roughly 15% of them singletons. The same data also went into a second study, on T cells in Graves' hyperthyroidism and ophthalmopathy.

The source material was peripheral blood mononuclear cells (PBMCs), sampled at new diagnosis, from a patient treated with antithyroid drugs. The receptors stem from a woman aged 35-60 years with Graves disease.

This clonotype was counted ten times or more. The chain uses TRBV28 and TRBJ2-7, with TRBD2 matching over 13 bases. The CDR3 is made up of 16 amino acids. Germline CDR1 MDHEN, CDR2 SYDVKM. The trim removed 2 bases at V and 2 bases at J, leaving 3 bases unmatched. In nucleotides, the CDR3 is TGTGCCAGCAGTTTACCGACTAGCGGGGGGACCTACGAGCAGTACTTC. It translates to CASSLPTSGGTYEQYF.

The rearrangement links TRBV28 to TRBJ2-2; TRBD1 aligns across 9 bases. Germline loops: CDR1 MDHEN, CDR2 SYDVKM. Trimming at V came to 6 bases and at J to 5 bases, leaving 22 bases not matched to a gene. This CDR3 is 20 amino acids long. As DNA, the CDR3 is TGTGCCAGCAGCCTTAGAAGGGGCAAGCGGACAGGGGTTCGGACCGGGGAGCTGTTTTTT. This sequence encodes CASSLRRGKRTGVRTGELFF.

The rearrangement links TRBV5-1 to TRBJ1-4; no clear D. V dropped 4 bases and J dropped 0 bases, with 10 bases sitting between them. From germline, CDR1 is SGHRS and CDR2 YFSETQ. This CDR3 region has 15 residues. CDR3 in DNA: TGCGCCAGCAGCCCGGGGTCGACAACTAATGAAAAACTGTTTTTT. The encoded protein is CASSPGSTTNEKLFF.

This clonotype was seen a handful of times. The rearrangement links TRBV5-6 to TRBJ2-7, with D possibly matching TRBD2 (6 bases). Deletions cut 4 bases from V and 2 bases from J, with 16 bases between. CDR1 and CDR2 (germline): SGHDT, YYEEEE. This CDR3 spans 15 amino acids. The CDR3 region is CASSRGSPRTYEQYF. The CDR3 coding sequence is TGTGCCAGCAGCCGGGGGTCCCCGAGAACCTACGAGCAGTACTTC.

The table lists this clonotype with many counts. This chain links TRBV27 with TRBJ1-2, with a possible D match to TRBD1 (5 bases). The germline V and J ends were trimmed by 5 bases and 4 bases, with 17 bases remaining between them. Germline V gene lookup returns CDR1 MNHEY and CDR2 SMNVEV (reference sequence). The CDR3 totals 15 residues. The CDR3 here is CASSRQSAGTYGYTF. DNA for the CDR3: TGTGCCAGCAGTCGCCAGTCCGCCGGGACCTATGGCTACACCTTC.